Listed below are T cell receptor beta chains from one sample, sequenced in a study of response to subunit inactivated influenza vaccine. In TCRdb, the RT-PCR reads were re-called with MiXCR into one record per CDR3 protein. The repertoire holds hundreds of thousands of distinct CDR3 sequences, with around 10% as singletons. The data also belong to a second study, concerning T cells expressing NK-cell markers.

The sequencing here drew on PBMCs from blood, taken on the day of vaccination. These receptor sequences come from a man in his fifties who received an inactivated influenza vaccine. The CDR3 runs from the conserved cysteine through the conserved F or W. The order of the fields is D gene, J gene, clone size, V gene, CDR3 DNA, CDR3 protein. A D gene is named only where the DNA matches it firmly. Some rows have no size entry. The others give once, few or many, or a class for an expanded clone.

d_gene: -
j_gene: TRBJ2-6
abundance: -
v_gene: TRBV7-3
CDR3nt: TGTGCCAGCAGCGCGGCCCCTTCTGGGGCCAACGTCCTGACTTTC
CDR3aa: CASSAAPSGANVLTF

d_gene: -
j_gene: TRBJ2-5
abundance: -
v_gene: TRBV3-1
CDR3nt: TGTGCCAGCAGCCAAAGTATAGGGGTCACAGAGACCCAGTACTTC
CDR3aa: CASSQSIGVTETQYF

d_gene: -
j_gene: TRBJ2-1
abundance: -
v_gene: TRBV6-2/TRBV6-3
CDR3nt: TGTGCCAGCAGTTATTTCGGGGATGAGCAGTTCTTC
CDR3aa: CASSYFGDEQFF

d_gene: TRBD1
j_gene: TRBJ1-2
abundance: -
v_gene: TRBV7-6
CDR3nt: TGTGCCAGCAGCCCACAGGGGGCCGTTGGCTACACCTTC
CDR3aa: CASSPQGAVGYTF

d_gene: TRBD2
j_gene: TRBJ2-3
abundance: -
v_gene: TRBV20-1
CDR3nt: TGCAGTGCTGCCAGCGGACTAGCGGGCAACACAGATACGCAGTATTTT
CDR3aa: CSAASGLAGNTDTQYF

d_gene: -
j_gene: TRBJ2-7
abundance: few
v_gene: TRBV9
CDR3nt: TGTGCCAGCAGCGTTTCTGGGGCTAGAGGATACGAGCAGTACTTC
CDR3aa: CASSVSGARGYEQYF

d_gene: TRBD2
j_gene: TRBJ2-4
abundance: -
v_gene: TRBV3-1
CDR3nt: TGTGCCACCACCGGACTAGCGGGGTTGGGGAACATTCAGTACTTC
CDR3aa: CATTGLAGLGNIQYF

d_gene: TRBD1
j_gene: TRBJ1-1
abundance: -
v_gene: TRBV7-9
CDR3nt: TGTGCCAGCAGCTCCTCGGGACAGGGGAACACTGAAGCTTTCTTT
CDR3aa: CASSSSGQGNTEAFF

d_gene: -
j_gene: TRBJ2-1
abundance: few
v_gene: TRBV12-3/TRBV12-4
CDR3nt: TGTGCCAGCAACCGGGGGCTCTACAATGAGCAGTTCTTC
CDR3aa: CASNRGLYNEQFF

d_gene: -
j_gene: TRBJ1-5
abundance: -
v_gene: TRBV25-1
CDR3nt: TGTGCCAGCAGCGAACCCTGGACGGGGACTCTCCCATTGCCCAATCAGCCCCAGCATTTT
CDR3aa: CASSEPWTGTLPLPNQPQHF

d_gene: TRBD2
j_gene: TRBJ2-1
abundance: few
v_gene: TRBV11-2
CDR3nt: TGTGCCAGCAGCTTGTTCCGAAAGCGGGAGGCGGGTTACAATGAGCAGTTCTTC
CDR3aa: CASSLFRKREAGYNEQFF

d_gene: TRBD1
j_gene: TRBJ2-7
abundance: -
v_gene: TRBV20-1
CDR3nt: TGCAGTGCTTCTTCGGACAGGGTCCACGAGCAGTACTTC
CDR3aa: CSASSDRVHEQYF

d_gene: TRBD1
j_gene: TRBJ2-1
abundance: many
v_gene: TRBV7-9
CDR3nt: TGTGCCAGCAGCTTACGACAGGGGTCTCCCTACAATGAGCAGTTCTTC
CDR3aa: CASSLRQGSPYNEQFF

d_gene: -
j_gene: TRBJ2-1
abundance: few
v_gene: TRBV7-2
CDR3nt: TGTGCCAGCAGCTTAGGAGTTGTGGGGGATCAATTCTTC
CDR3aa: CASSLGVVGDQFF

d_gene: -
j_gene: TRBJ1-1
abundance: few
v_gene: TRBV28
CDR3nt: TGTGCCAGCAGCACTACCTACAGCGAGAGAGTGGGGTTTACCTCTGAAGCTTTCTTT
CDR3aa: CASSTTYSERVGFTSEAFF

d_gene: TRBD1
j_gene: TRBJ1-2
abundance: many
v_gene: TRBV4-1
CDR3nt: TGCGCCAGCAGCCATACCGGACAGGGGGAATATGGCTACACCTTC
CDR3aa: CASSHTGQGEYGYTF

d_gene: TRBD2
j_gene: TRBJ2-7
abundance: -
v_gene: TRBV20-1
CDR3nt: TGCAGTGCTAGAGATCGGGTTAGCGGGGCTTTGACCTACGAGCAGTACTTC
CDR3aa: CSARDRVSGALTYEQYF

d_gene: -
j_gene: TRBJ2-5
abundance: few
v_gene: TRBV5-1
CDR3nt: TGCGCCAGCAGCTTACCCGAGTACGAGACCCAGTACTTC
CDR3aa: CASSLPEYETQYF

d_gene: -
j_gene: TRBJ2-6
abundance: few
v_gene: TRBV12-1
CDR3nt: TGTGCCAGCAGCTTTGTCCCTCAGGGGGACTCTGGGGCCAACGTCCTGACTTTC
CDR3aa: CASSFVPQGDSGANVLTF

d_gene: TRBD2
j_gene: TRBJ2-5
abundance: -
v_gene: TRBV6-1
CDR3nt: TGTGCCAGCACGCCTAGCGGGGCGTACCAAGAGACCCAGTACTTC
CDR3aa: CASTPSGAYQETQYF

d_gene: -
j_gene: TRBJ1-5
abundance: -
v_gene: TRBV11-2
CDR3nt: TGTGCCAGCAGCTTAAATACCCGGGACATGTGGGGCAATCAGCCCCAGCATTTT
CDR3aa: CASSLNTRDMWGNQPQHF

d_gene: -
j_gene: TRBJ2-1
abundance: few
v_gene: TRBV5-1
CDR3nt: TGCGCCAGCAGCTTGCGGGACTCCGCCCAGTCCTACAATGAGCAGTTCTTC
CDR3aa: CASSLRDSAQSYNEQFF

d_gene: -
j_gene: TRBJ2-7
abundance: -
v_gene: TRBV14
CDR3nt: TGTGCCAGCAGCCCAATGAAACGGCACTACGAGCAGTACTTC
CDR3aa: CASSPMKRHYEQYF

d_gene: -
j_gene: TRBJ1-4
abundance: -
v_gene: TRBV6-6
CDR3nt: TGTGCCAGCAGTTCATCGGGGAATGAAAAACTGTTTTTT
CDR3aa: CASSSSGNEKLFF

d_gene: -
j_gene: TRBJ1-5
abundance: few
v_gene: TRBV12-3/TRBV12-4
CDR3nt: TGTGCCAGCAAGGGAATCGGTCAGCCCCAGCATTTT
CDR3aa: CASKGIGQPQHF

d_gene: -
j_gene: TRBJ2-1
abundance: few
v_gene: TRBV24-1
CDR3nt: TGTGCCACCAGTGATTTTCGACTAAATGAGAATGAGCAGTTCTTC
CDR3aa: CATSDFRLNENEQFF

d_gene: -
j_gene: TRBJ2-2
abundance: few
v_gene: TRBV4-3
CDR3nt: TGCGCCAGCAGCCAGATCGCGGGCACCGGGGAGCTGTTTTTT
CDR3aa: CASSQIAGTGELFF

d_gene: -
j_gene: TRBJ2-2
abundance: -
v_gene: TRBV19
CDR3nt: TGTGCCAGTAGCCCACTACGGGACGGCTCGAACACCGGGGAGCTGTTTTTT
CDR3aa: CASSPLRDGSNTGELFF

d_gene: -
j_gene: TRBJ1-5
abundance: -
v_gene: TRBV20-1
CDR3nt: TGCAGTGCGTACCGAAAGGGGCCCCAGCATTTT
CDR3aa: CSAYRKGPQHF

d_gene: TRBD2
j_gene: TRBJ2-1
abundance: -
v_gene: TRBV7-2
CDR3nt: TGTGCCAGCAGCTTGAGCGGGAGGAGGGATGAGCAGTTCTTC
CDR3aa: CASSLSGRRDEQFF

d_gene: TRBD1
j_gene: TRBJ2-1
abundance: -
v_gene: TRBV20-1
CDR3nt: TGCAGTGCTAGCGTTCCGGGACAGGGCTATAACAATGAGCAGTTCTTC
CDR3aa: CSASVPGQGYNNEQFF

d_gene: TRBD2
j_gene: TRBJ2-3
abundance: -
v_gene: TRBV12-3/TRBV12-4
CDR3nt: TGTGCCAGCAGTTTACGGAGCGGGGGGGCTCCCACAGATACGCAGTATTTT
CDR3aa: CASSLRSGGAPTDTQYF

d_gene: TRBD2
j_gene: TRBJ2-7
abundance: -
v_gene: TRBV5-1
CDR3nt: TGCGCCAGCAGTTTTTCTGCGGGGGGCGCATCCTACGAGCAGTACTTC
CDR3aa: CASSFSAGGASYEQYF

d_gene: -
j_gene: TRBJ2-2
abundance: many
v_gene: TRBV29-1
CDR3nt: TGCAGCGTAGCCGGGACTCTCAACACCGGGGAGCTGTTTTTT
CDR3aa: CSVAGTLNTGELFF

d_gene: TRBD2
j_gene: TRBJ2-7
abundance: few
v_gene: TRBV5-1
CDR3nt: TGCGCCAGCAGCTACCAGGGAGGGGACGAGCAGTACTTC
CDR3aa: CASSYQGGDEQYF

d_gene: -
j_gene: TRBJ2-7
abundance: few
v_gene: TRBV2
CDR3nt: TGTGCCGGCGCCCCGTTCGTGGGGAAATACTCCTACGAGCAGTACTTC
CDR3aa: CAGAPFVGKYSYEQYF

d_gene: -
j_gene: TRBJ2-3
abundance: -
v_gene: TRBV29-1
CDR3nt: TGCAGCGAGAGGGGATTCGGCACAGATACGCAGTATTTT
CDR3aa: CSERGFGTDTQYF

d_gene: -
j_gene: TRBJ2-3
abundance: -
v_gene: TRBV27
CDR3nt: TGTGCCAGCAGTTATAGGACACCCTGGGCCAGCACAGATACGCAGTATTTT
CDR3aa: CASSYRTPWASTDTQYF

d_gene: TRBD2
j_gene: TRBJ2-1
abundance: -
v_gene: TRBV20-1
CDR3nt: TGCAGTGCTAGAAGCGGGGTTGGTAATGAGCAGTTCTTC
CDR3aa: CSARSGVGNEQFF

d_gene: -
j_gene: TRBJ2-1
abundance: -
v_gene: TRBV5-6
CDR3nt: TGTGCCAGCAGCCCCCTTGGACAGACCTACAATGAGCAGTTCTTC
CDR3aa: CASSPLGQTYNEQFF